Following are 21 T cell receptor beta chains from one sample sequenced in a study of Ad26.COV2.S vaccination and SARS-CoV-2 variants. Profiling relied on immunoSEQ multiplex PCR, and the TCRdb table lists in-frame clones only, not all of them. The table records hundreds of thousands of clones, roughly 91% of them present only once. Regarding treatment: over 15 received Ad26.COV2.S at low or high dose, single or two shots; 5 received placebo; per-sample allocation not given. Following the first vaccine or placebo injection, samples were taken on day 63. The sample consisted of peripheral blood, taken in a trial of Ad26.COV2.S vaccine versus placebo. The receptors here all came from a person between 18 and 65 years old who received the Ad26.COV2.S COVID-19 vaccine or a placebo.

This clone has only one observation. This chain uses TRBV7-2 with TRBJ2-1; 9 bases agree with TRBD1. The germline V gene has CDR1 SGHTA and CDR2 FQGNSA. CDR3 length equals 15 residues. The V and J ends lost 6 bases and 4 bases, in that order; junction bases with no gene match: 7. The CDR3 sequence is CASREQGAMYNEQFF. In DNA form, the CDR3 reads TGTGCCAGCAGAGAACAGGGGGCTATGTACAATGAGCAGTTCTTC.

The chain links TRBV27 to TRBJ1-2; perhaps TRBD1 as D (6 bases). From germline, CDR1 is MNHEY and CDR2 SMNVEV (reference sequence). V was pared by 8 bases and J by 6 bases, with 19 bases between. The CDR3 spans 14 residues. CDR3 region: CASGSLGQGHGYTF. In nucleotides, the CDR3 is TGTGCCAGCGGATCTCTGGGGCAGGGGCATGGCTACACCTTC.

This chain links TRBV9 with TRBJ1-1; D is unclear. The V gene's germline CDR1 is SGDLS and CDR2 YYNGEE. The CDR3 covers 14 residues. Trimming stripped 3 bases from V and 0 bases from J, with 9 bases between. The CDR3 DNA follows: TGTGCCAGCAGCGCGGCCGGCATGAACACTGAAGCTTTCTTT. Translated: CASSAAGMNTEAFF. The whole variable domain, filled in from reference TRBV9 and TRBJ1-1, reads DSGVTQTPKHLITATGQRVTLRCSPRSGDLSVYWYQQSLDQGLQFLIQYYNGEERAKGNILERFSAQQFPDLHSELNLSSLELGDSALYFCASSAAGMNTEAFFGQGTRLTVV.

The count of this clone is one. The V gene is TRBV5-1, the J gene TRBJ2-5; the match to TRBD1 covers 9 bases. V dropped 2 bases and J dropped 1; count of bases not matched to a gene: 9. Per germline, CDR1 SGHRS and CDR2 YFSETQ. There are 17 residues in the CDR3. CDR3: CASSFVRDRVGQETQYF. The CDR3 DNA reads TGCGCCAGCAGCTTCGTTCGGGACAGGGTGGGCCAAGAGACCCAGTACTTC. The whole variable domain, filled in from reference TRBV5-1 and TRBJ2-5, reads KAGVTQTPRYLIKTRGQQVTLSCSPISGHRSVSWYQQTPGQGLQFLFEYFSETQRNKGNFPGRFSGRQFSNSRSEMNVSTLELGDSALYLCASSFVRDRVGQETQYFGPGTRLLVL.

V usage is TRBV6-2 or TRBV6-3 and J usage is TRBJ1-1; TRBD1 aligns across 8 bases. V trimming: 2 bases; J trimming: 0 bases; junction bases outside the gene matches: 11. CDR3 length: 18 amino acids. The germline gives CDR1 MNHEY, CDR2 SVGEGT. CDR3 sequence: CASSYPRTGRVMNTEAFF. In DNA form, the CDR3 reads TGTGCCAGCAGTTACCCCCGGACAGGGAGGGTAATGAACACTGAAGCTTTCTTT.

The CDR3 spells CASSIDGAAEAFF. The CDR3 bases are TGTGCCAGTAGTATAGATGGGGCAGCTGAAGCTTTCTTT. The rearrangement joins TRBV19 to TRBJ1-1; TRBD1 is a possible D gene (5 bases). Germline V gene lookup returns CDR1 LNHDA and CDR2 SQIVND (reference sequence). This CDR3 has 13 amino acids. V lost 0 bases to trimming and J lost 6 bases, with 8 bases between them.

V is TRBV7-2 and J is TRBJ2-3; D is unclear. V dropped 0 bases and J dropped 4 bases, with 11 bases sitting between them. CDR1 is SGHTA and CDR2 is FQGNSA in the germline V gene. The CDR3 extends over 15 amino acids. The DNA for the CDR3 is TGTGCCAGCAGCTTAGCGCTGGCTAGTTCAGATACGCAGTATTTT. The encoded protein is CASSLALASSDTQYF.

V gene TRBV7-2 combines with J gene TRBJ2-1, with D maybe TRBD1 (5 bases). V shed 5 bases and J shed 0 bases, with 11 bases lying between them. CDR1 and CDR2 from the germline V gene are SGHTA and FQGNSA. The CDR3 loop spans 15 amino acids. Here the CDR3 reads CASSRGHPSYNEQFF. The CDR3 DNA reads TGTGCCAGCAGCCGCGGACACCCCTCCTACAATGAGCAGTTCTTC.

V and J are TRBV6-5 and TRBJ2-1, with 8 nucleotides matching TRBD1. Germline V CDR1 and CDR2: MNHEY, SVGAGI. V dropped 7 bases and J dropped 6; count of bases not matched to a gene: 8. CDR3 size: 14 residues. The CDR3 loop reads CASKPRGPLNEQFF. CDR3 in DNA: TGTGCCAGCAAGCCCAGGGGGCCTCTCAATGAGCAGTTCTTC.

In the case of this clone: This CDR3 is also generated by other DNA sequences in the sample. This chain links TRBV6-6 with TRBJ2-2; 10 nucleotides agree with TRBD1. CDR1 is MNHNY, CDR2 SVGAGI, per germline (reference sequence). This CDR3 has 15 amino acids. J lost 5 bases, V lost 2 bases, and 2 bases had no gene match. The CDR3 region has the DNA TGTGCCAGCAGTTACGGGGACAGGGGTACCGGGGAGCTGTTTTTT. Translating gives CASSYGDRGTGELFF.

The gene calls are TRBV10-1 and TRBJ2-3; 13 bases agree with TRBD2. CDR3 length: 16 residues. Trimming removed 5 bases from V and 2 bases from J; junction bases left unmatched: 4. Germline lookup yields CDR1 WNHNN and CDR2 SYGVQD (reference sequence). CDR3 sequence reads: CASSPGLAGATDTQYF. The CDR3 DNA reads as TGCGCCAGCAGTCCCGGACTAGCGGGAGCCACAGATACGCAGTATTTT.

The chain joins TRBV10-3 to TRBJ2-1; TRBD1 matches 7 bases. Germline V gives CDR1 ENHRY, CDR2 SYGVKD. This CDR3 is built from 13 residues. Losses at the gene ends were 10 bases for V and 7 bases for J; bases not matched to a gene: 10. Written as DNA, the CDR3 is TGTGCCACCACACCGGGACAGTCTAATGAGCAGTTCTTC. Translating it yields CATTPGQSNEQFF.

The chain joins TRBV7-2 to TRBJ2-3; 7 positions agree with TRBD2. V was pared by 2 bases and J by 4 bases, with 6 bases of the junction left unmatched. Germline CDR1 is SGHTA and CDR2 is FQGNSA. The CDR3 has 15 amino acids. CDR3 DNA: TGTGCCAGCAGCTTAAGGGCGGGGGATTCAGATACGCAGTATTTT. It encodes CASSLRAGDSDTQYF. Based on the CDR3 plus reference TRBV7-2 and TRBJ2-3, the full variable domain is GAGVSQSPSNKVTEKGKDVELRCDPISGHTALYWYRQSLGQGLEFLIYFQGNSAPDKSGLPSDRFSAERTGGSVSTLTIQRTQQEDSAVYLCASSLRAGDSDTQYFGPGTRLTVL.

Comment on this clone: This may be a read error, as it is one base from a much larger clone. The V and J genes are TRBV12-3 or TRBV12-4 and TRBJ1-6; D ambiguous. Trimming removed 6 bases at V and 5 bases at J, with 5 bases between. The CDR3 spans 12 residues. Here the CDR3 reads CASRHNNSPLHF. CDR3 in DNA: TGTGCCAGCAGGCATAATAATTCACCCCTCCACTTT.

This sequence joins TRBV15 and TRBJ2-3; 12 bases are a match to TRBD2. V was clipped by 0 bases and J by 0 bases; unmatched bases: 10. The CDR3 is 20 residues long. CDR1 and CDR2 (germline): LNHNV, YYDKDF (reference sequence). CDR3 bases: TGTGCCACCAGCAGAGATTCGGCGACTAGCGGGGGTGCTAGCACAGATACGCAGTATTTT. Protein sequence: CATSRDSATSGGASTDTQYF.

The CDR3 region has the DNA TGTGCCAGCAGCTTAATGGGACAGGGAGACACTGAAGCTTTCTTT. As protein: CASSLMGQGDTEAFF. This chain links TRBV7-2 with TRBJ1-1; TRBD1 agrees at 9 bases. CDR3 length equals 15 residues. The germline CDR1 and CDR2 sequences are SGHTA and FQGNSA. V was clipped by 2 bases and J by 3 bases; unmatched bases: 4.

This chain uses TRBV2 with TRBJ2-6, with 7 positions matching TRBD1. The ends lost 4 bases at V and 3 bases at J; junction bases unmatched: 9. The CDR3 covers 17 residues. Germline CDR1 is SNHLY and CDR2 is FYNNEI. The CDR3 spells CASSGTGVAFGANVLTF. CDR3 sequence (DNA): TGTGCCAGCAGTGGTACAGGGGTGGCATTTGGGGCCAACGTCCTGACTTTC.

V is TRBV7-6 and J is TRBJ2-5; TRBD1 aligns across 7 bases. V was pared by 2 bases and J by 1 base, with 4 bases of the junction left unmatched. This CDR3 contains 15 residues. Germline-derived CDR1 and CDR2 are SGHVS and FNYEAQ. The CDR3 loop is CASSLRGGSQETQYF. The CDR3 DNA reads as TGTGCCAGCAGCTTACGAGGGGGCAGCCAAGAGACCCAGTACTTC.

The rearrangement uses TRBV5-1 and TRBJ1-6; TRBD1 matches 7 bases. The CDR3 runs to 15 residues. Germline CDR1 is SGHRS and CDR2 is YFSETQ. V lost 0 bases to trimming and J lost 6 bases; unmatched junction nucleotides: 3. The CDR3 nucleotides read TGCGCCAGCAGCTTGGGGGGGACAGTTAATTCACCCCTCCACTTT. Protein: CASSLGGTVNSPLHF.

This chain joins TRBV5-1 and TRBJ1-6, with TRBD1 as a possible D gene (6 bases). The CDR3 runs to 16 residues. Germline CDR1 reads SGHRS; CDR2 reads YFSETQ. Trimming removed 4 bases at V and 9 bases at J, with 20 bases between. This CDR3 reads CASSMTPGHSVSPLHF. The DNA of the CDR3 is TGCGCCAGCAGCATGACACCGGGACATTCGGTTTCACCCCTCCACTTT.

The V call is TRBV5-1, the J call TRBJ2-3; D may be TRBD2 (6 bases). In germline, CDR1 is SGHRS, CDR2 YFSETQ. V lost 5 bases to trimming and J lost 6 bases, with 19 bases between them. The CDR3 sequence is 15 residues long. The CDR3 region is CASRGTGDVQDTQYF. CDR3 nucleotides: TGCGCCAGCAGGGGGACGGGAGATGTACAGGATACGCAGTATTTT.